A single sample is the source of the 5 T cell receptor beta chains below, sequenced in a study of shared clonotypes between healthy human individuals. Profiling relied on immunoSEQ multiplex PCR, and the TCRdb table lists in-frame clones only, not all of them. This table holds approximately 2,000,000 clones, just under 95% found once. Sample: naive CD4+ T cells from PBMCs. Subset denoted: CD45RA+ positively selected. The receptors stem from a man aged 18 to 30 in good health. Some clones in this sample may be carry-over from other donors' samples.

On this clone: The sample holds other DNA sequences that translate to the same CDR3. The chain combines TRBV5-1 with TRBJ2-7; D is possibly TRBD2 (6 bases). The V and J ends lost 0 bases and 0 bases respectively, with 16 bases between them. Germline V gene sequence: CDR1 SGHRS, CDR2 YFSETQ. This CDR3 is 17 amino acids long. The CDR3 nucleotides read TGCGCCAGCAGCTTGGCCGGGAGCCCTAGGAGCTCCTACGAGCAGTACTTC. Translating it yields CASSLAGSPRSSYEQYF.

This chain links TRBV6-6 with TRBJ2-1, with D maybe TRBD2 (6 bases). V lost 6 bases to trimming and J lost 7 bases, with 16 bases between them. There are 14 residues in the CDR3. CDR1 is MNHNY, CDR2 SVGAGI, per germline (reference sequence). The CDR3 bases are TGTGCCAGCAGACATACAATTAGCGGTAATGAGCAGTTCTTC. Translation: CASRHTISGNEQFF.

The gene calls are TRBV7-9 and TRBJ2-1, with D uncertain. CDR1 SEHNR and CDR2 FQNEAQ come from the germline V gene (reference sequence). CDR3 size: 16 residues. Between the trimmed V and J ends, which lost 3 bases and 5 bases, there was a span of 17 bases. The CDR3 nucleotides read TGTGCCAGCAGCTTGGGCTGGTCCCACCCCAACAATGAGCAGTTCTTC. Its protein product is CASSLGWSHPNNEQFF.

CDR3 sequence (DNA): TGTGCCAGCAGCTCCCTGACGGCGGGGGGCCGAGGGCTTTATGGCTACACCTTC. Its translation: CASSSLTAGGRGLYGYTF. V and J are TRBV11-2 and TRBJ1-2; D is possibly TRBD1 (6 bases). Trimming shortened V by 4 bases and J by 5 bases, and 26 bases separated the two germline ends. Germline V CDR1 and CDR2: SGHAT, FQNNGV. The CDR3 has 18 amino acids.

The chain joins TRBV27 to TRBJ2-3, with 8 nucleotides matching TRBD2. The CDR3 length is 17 residues. CDR1 is MNHEY and CDR2 is SMNVEV in the germline V gene (reference sequence). Germline trimming cut 7 bases from V and 1 base from J; bases unmatched to any gene: 13. The CDR3, as DNA: TGTGCCAGCACTCCCCTCTTTATAGCGGGACGCACAGATACGCAGTATTTT. Encoded protein: CASTPLFIAGRTDTQYF.